Shown below are 23 T cell receptor beta chains from a single sample sequenced in a study of CD8 T cells in ankylosing spondylitis (dated by TCRdb to about 2017). Library method: 5' RACE. Data came from an Illumina HiSeq 2500. The raw public data were reprocessed by TCRdb itself: fastp quality trimming at Q25, MiXCR clonotype calling, in-frame beta chains only. Rows are unified per CDR3 protein, each entry keeping the most common DNA and genes. A total of 200,000 to 300,000 distinct CDR3 sequences appear in this sample, approximately 24% of them only once. The top ten hold less than 0.75% of the sample. Sequences were obtained from blood, either unsorted or a sorted T cell fraction (not recorded which). These receptors all stem from a male donor with ankylosing spondylitis or in good health (not recorded which).

This clonotype was observed at least ten times. The V call is TRBV20-1, the J call TRBJ2-5, with D perhaps given as TRBD1 or TRBD2 (5 bases each). V was trimmed by 6 bases and J by 5 bases, leaving 25 bases between them. Germline V gives CDR1 DFQATT, CDR2 SNEGSKA (reference sequence). The CDR3 loop spans 16 amino acids. The CDR3 sequence is CSAGLQGASRMETQYF. DNA of the CDR3: TGCAGTGCCGGACTCCAAGGGGCTAGTAGAATGGAGACCCAGTACTTC.

The rearrangement links TRBV7-6 to TRBJ2-5; D uncertain. V was cut by 0 bases and J by 5 bases, with 10 bases left in between. The CDR3 has 14 residues. Germline V CDR1 and CDR2: SGHVS, FNYEAQ. The CDR3 DNA reads TGTGCCAGCAGCTTAGCTGGGTTCTGGGAGACCCAGTACTTC. This sequence encodes CASSLAGFWETQYF.

This clonotype was seen ten or more times. V usage is TRBV20-1 and J usage is TRBJ2-3; 16 nucleotides agree with TRBD2. Germline V gives CDR1 DFQATT, CDR2 SNEGSKA (reference sequence). Trimming cost V 6 bases and J 5 bases; bases outside gene matches: 8. CDR3 length equals 16 residues. Written as DNA, the CDR3 is TGCAGTGCCGGCCACGGGACTAGCGGGGGGGAAGATACGCAGTATTTT. Its protein is CSAGHGTSGGEDTQYF.

In this sample, this clonotype turned up a few times. This chain connects TRBV20-1 to TRBJ2-1, with 9 positions matching TRBD2. Germline V gene lookup returns CDR1 DFQATT and CDR2 SNEGSKA (reference sequence). This CDR3 comprises 15 residues. The trim removed 3 bases at V and 7 bases at J, leaving 10 bases unmatched. The CDR3 DNA reads TGCAGTGCTAGGATCACTAGCGGGTCACGGAATGAGCAGTTCTTC. The encoded protein is CSARITSGSRNEQFF.

In the case of this clonotype: The final CDR3 position lacks the conserved phenylalanine or tryptophan, pointing to a likely read error. V gene TRBV29-1 combines with J gene TRBJ2-2; D is perhaps TRBD2 (5 bases). There are 11 residues in the CDR3. CDR1 SQVTM and CDR2 ANQGSEA come from the germline V gene. Between the trimmed V and J ends, which lost 5 bases and 7 bases, there was a span of 8 bases. Here the CDR3 reads CSVIRGGELFY. The CDR3 DNA reads as TGCAGCGTTATCCGGGGCGGGGAGCTGTTTTAT.

This clonotype appeared many times. V is TRBV12-3 or TRBV12-4 and J is TRBJ1-5; the D is unclear. CDR3 size: 13 residues. Trimming cost V 7 bases and J 5 bases, with 12 bases left between them. The CDR3 bases are TGTGCCAGCACCCTTGGCGGAGATCAGCCCCAGCATTTT. Translation: CASTLGGDQPQHF.

V usage is TRBV20-1 and J usage is TRBJ2-5, with D perhaps being TRBD1 or TRBD2 (5 bases each). Germline loops: CDR1 DFQATT, CDR2 SNEGSKA (reference sequence). The CDR3 sequence is 14 residues long. Trimming pared 5 bases from V and 1 base from J, leaving 14 bases between. This chain's CDR3 is CSACGPGLQETQYF. CDR3 nucleotides: TGCAGTGCTTGCGGTCCGGGGCTCCAAGAGACCCAGTACTTC.

Ten or more counts support this clonotype. This rearrangement joins TRBV20-1 to TRBJ2-5, with unresolved D. The CDR3 is 14 amino acids. Germline V lookup: CDR1 DFQATT, CDR2 SNEGSKA (reference sequence). The V gene lost 2 bases and the J gene lost 1 base, with 11 bases spanning the gap. CDR3 bases: TGCAGTGCTAGACCTTCAGCGCGCCAAGAGACCCAGTACTTC. Translated, it gives CSARPSARQETQYF.

The chain recombines TRBV7-8 with TRBJ1-5; no clear D gene. Between the trimmed V and J ends, which lost 4 bases and 0 bases, there was a span of 10 bases. In germline, CDR1 is SGHVS, CDR2 FQNEAQ. The CDR3 totals 15 residues. The CDR3 reads CASSWGIASNQPQHF. As DNA, the CDR3 is TGTGCCAGCAGCTGGGGAATTGCTAGCAATCAGCCCCAGCATTTT.

This clonotype was observed a few times. The chain recombines TRBV20-1 with TRBJ1-2; perhaps TRBD1 as D (5 bases). V was pared by 6 bases and J by 5 bases, with 16 bases between. This CDR3 comprises 13 residues. The germline V gene encodes CDR1 DFQATT and CDR2 SNEGSKA (reference sequence). The CDR3 DNA follows: TGCAGTGCACGGGGGAGCCGCCTTTATGGCTACACCTTC. Its protein is CSARGSRLYGYTF.

The chain uses TRBV29-1 and TRBJ2-2; D may be TRBD1 (6 bases). V was clipped by 5 bases and J by 5 bases, with 12 bases between them. This CDR3 has 13 residues. Germline values: CDR1 SQVTM, CDR2 ANQGSEA. In DNA form, the CDR3 reads TGCAGCGTTAAAACCGGGACAACCGGGGAGCTGTTTTTT. It yields the protein CSVKTGTTGELFF.

The rearrangement links TRBV10-3 to TRBJ2-3; D might be TRBD1 (6 bases). There are 14 residues in the CDR3. In germline, CDR1 is ENHRY, CDR2 SYGVKD. Trimming took off 2 bases at V and 3 bases at J, with 9 bases between the two ends. The CDR3 bases are TGTGCCATCAGTGAGACACAGGGTACAGATACGCAGTATTTT. Residues: CAISETQGTDTQYF.

This clonotype has at least ten counts. The V and J genes are TRBV5-5 and TRBJ2-7; D remains ambiguous. Germline CDR1 is SGHKS and CDR2 is YYEKEE (reference sequence). V shed 4 bases and J shed 0 bases, with 11 bases lying between them. This CDR3 is built from 14 residues. The chain's CDR3 is CASSLIQTSYEQYF. In DNA form, the CDR3 reads TGTGCCAGCAGCCTAATTCAAACCTCCTACGAGCAGTACTTC. The whole variable domain, filled in from reference TRBV5-5 and TRBJ2-7, reads DAGVTQSPTHLIKTRGQQVTLRCSPISGHKSVSWYQQVLGQGPQFIFQYYEKEERGRGNFPDRFSARQFPNYSSELNVNALLLGDSALYLCASSLIQTSYEQYFGPGTRLTVT.

The chain employs TRBV28 and TRBJ2-1; 8 nucleotides match TRBD2. This CDR3 comprises 18 residues. Trimming took 4 bases from V and 0 from J; bases not matched to a gene: 11. Per germline, CDR1 MDHEN and CDR2 SYDVKM. The CDR3 DNA reads TGTGCCAGCAGTTCCCAGACTAGCGCCCCAAGCTCCTACAATGAGCAGTTCTTC. Translating gives CASSSQTSAPSSYNEQFF.

The genes are TRBV12-3 or TRBV12-4 and TRBJ2-5; D might be TRBD2 (7 bases). V was shortened by 5 bases and J by 5 bases, with 21 bases between the two germline ends. The CDR3 sequence is 16 residues long. In DNA form, the CDR3 reads TGTGCCAGCAGTCCACACCCGAGGGGGGGTGGGGAGACCCAGTACTTC. Amino acid sequence: CASSPHPRGGGETQYF.

The rearrangement links TRBV7-6 to TRBJ2-7; D is possibly TRBD1 or TRBD2 (5 bases each). V shed 1 base and J shed 7 bases, with 14 bases lying between them. In germline, CDR1 is SGHVS, CDR2 FNYEAQ. This CDR3 has 14 amino acids. The DNA of the CDR3 is TGTGCCAGCAGCTTAGGAGGGACGAGCCGGGAGCAGTACTTC. Translating it yields CASSLGGTSREQYF.

Ten or more counts support this clonotype. The J gene is TRBJ2-1, the V gene TRBV10-3; the D gene is possibly TRBD2 (5 bases). Per germline, CDR1 ENHRY and CDR2 SYGVKD. Trimming removed 3 bases at V and 5 bases at J, with 8 bases between. The length of the CDR3 is 13 residues. The CDR3 DNA follows: TGTGCCATCAGTGATCCCGGGAACAATGAGCAGTTCTTC. Translating gives CAISDPGNNEQFF.

Only a few counts were recorded for this clonotype. The genes are TRBV12-3 or TRBV12-4 and TRBJ2-7, with 9 bases aligning to TRBD2. This CDR3 has 14 residues. The V and J ends lost 6 bases and 6 bases, in that order; junction bases with no gene match: 9. CDR3 loop: CASSRLADLSEQYF. CDR3 in DNA: TGTGCCAGCAGCCGACTAGCGGACCTCTCCGAGCAGTACTTC.

The J gene is TRBJ2-6, the V gene TRBV29-1; D tentatively reads TRBD1 or TRBD2 (6 bases each). Germline V gene lookup returns CDR1 SQVTM and CDR2 ANQGSEA. The CDR3 has 13 residues. The V end lost 6 bases, the J end lost 4 bases, and 10 bases lay between the germline ends. The CDR3 loop reads CSVGGIGANVLTF. The CDR3 DNA reads as TGCAGCGTAGGGGGGATCGGGGCCAACGTCCTGACTTTC. Filled out from reference TRBV29-1 and TRBJ2-6, the complete variable domain reads SAVISQKPSRDICQRGTSLTIQCQVDSQVTMMFWYRQQPGQSLTLIATANQGSEATYESGFVIDKFPISRPNLTFSTLTVSNMSPEDSSIYLCSVGGIGANVLTFGAGSRLTVL.

The V gene is TRBV20-1, the J gene TRBJ2-2; the match to TRBD1 covers 8 bases. Germline trimming cut 6 bases from V and 7 bases from J; bases unmatched to any gene: 7. Germline lookup yields CDR1 DFQATT and CDR2 SNEGSKA (reference sequence). The CDR3 is 13 residues long. As DNA, the CDR3 is TGCAGTGCCGACGGGACAGGTTACGGGGAGCTGTTTTTT. It codes for CSADGTGYGELFF.

At least ten counts were recorded for this clonotype. The rearrangement uses TRBV15 and TRBJ1-6; D is unresolved. Deletions cut 3 bases from V and 8 bases from J, with 11 bases between. CDR3 length equals 14 residues. CDR1 and CDR2 from the germline V gene are LNHNV and YYDKDF (reference sequence). The CDR3 nucleotides are TGTGCCACCAGCAGGATCAACGCTGATTCACCCCTCCACTTT. Its protein product is CATSRINADSPLHF.

This clonotype was observed many times. The chain recombines TRBV20-1 with TRBJ2-3; 13 positions agree with TRBD2. The CDR3 covers 14 residues. The V and J ends lost 5 bases and 3 bases, in that order; junction bases with no gene match: 2. The V gene's germline CDR1 is DFQATT and CDR2 SNEGSKA (reference sequence). CDR3 sequence: CSAQTSGGTDTQYF. Here the CDR3 DNA reads TGCAGTGCTCAGACTAGCGGGGGGACAGATACGCAGTATTTT.

This clonotype turned up a few times. The chain recombines TRBV7-2 with TRBJ2-5, with D possibly being TRBD1 or TRBD2 (5 bases each). Germline-derived CDR1 and CDR2 are SGHTA and FQGNSA. The CDR3 contains 14 residues. V shed 3 bases and J shed 8 bases, with 16 bases lying between them. The CDR3 loop is CASSFRLGRDTQYF. CDR3 nucleotide sequence: TGTGCCAGCAGCTTTCGTTTGGGCAGGGACACCCAGTACTTC.